A selection of T cell receptor beta chains follows, all from one sample in a study of blood T cell repertoires in COVID-19. The assay was immunoSEQ multiplex PCR, and TCRdb's table has in-frame clones only and misses some. The table includes over 300,000 clones, 90% detected once. Sequencing was carried out using peripheral blood. The source is a young man with active or convalescent COVID-19. Each CDR3 is given with its conserved first and last residue. Each record gives: CDR3 length, D gene, V gene, clone size, J gene, CDR3 protein, CDR3 DNA. A D gene is named only where the DNA matches it firmly. Clone size is shown for a subset of rows, as once, few, many or a class of expanded clone.

>16|.|TRBV2|.|TRBJ1-3
CASRGSVKAAGNTIYF
TGTGCCAGCAGGGGCAGTGTAAAAGCCGCTGGAAACACCATATATTTT
>15|.|TRBV27|.|TRBJ1-1
CASSSGQFMNTEAFF
TGTGCCAGCAGTTCTGGACAGTTCATGAACACTGAAGCTTTCTTT
>11|.|TRBV5-8|.|TRBJ1-2
CASSLAVYYTF
TGTGCCAGCAGCTTGGCCGTGTACTACACCTTC
>12|TRBD2|TRBV5-4|.|TRBJ2-7
CASSRGRSEQYF
TGTGCCAGCAGCCGCGGGAGGTCCGAGCAGTACTTC
>15|.|TRBV6-5|.|TRBJ2-7
CASSNYLGGAYEQYF
TGTGCCAGCAGCAATTACTTGGGCGGGGCCTACGAGCAGTACTTC
>15|TRBD2|TRBV28|few|TRBJ2-7
CASTPQVAGVREQYF
TGTGCCAGCACCCCCCAGGTAGCGGGAGTGCGGGAGCAGTACTTC
>14|TRBD2|TRBV29-1|.|TRBJ2-7
CSVSGVQSTYEQYF
TGCAGCGTTAGCGGGGTTCAAAGCACCTACGAGCAGTACTTC
>12|TRBD1|TRBV18|.|TRBJ1-2
CASSDRGDGYTF
TGTGCCAGCTCAGACAGGGGTGATGGCTACACCTTC
>16|.|TRBV7-9|.|TRBJ2-7
CASMPPAPGHNYEQYF
TGTGCCAGCATGCCGCCGGCACCGGGACACAACTACGAGCAGTACTTC
>14|.|TRBV24-1|.|TRBJ1-2
CATSDATGYYGYTF
TGTGCCACCAGTGATGCAACAGGGTACTATGGCTACACCTTC
>14|.|TRBV27|.|TRBJ2-5
CASSATTPVHPEYF
TGTGCCAGCAGTGCTACTACCCCGGTCCACCCAGAGTACTTC
>18|.|TRBV7-9|few|TRBJ1-5
CASSSGETVLDSNQPQHF
TGTGCCAGCAGTTCGGGGGAAACGGTCCTCGATAGCAATCAGCCCCAGCATTTT
>17|.|TRBV18|.|TRBJ2-1
CASSSPGGGGAINEQFF
TGTGCCAGCTCATCGCCGGGCGGCGGGGGCGCAATTAATGAGCAGTTCTTC
>15|.|TRBV4-2|.|TRBJ1-2
CASSQDLTVNYGYTF
TGTGCCAGCAGCCAAGATCTTACAGTTAACTATGGCTACACCTTC
>14|.|TRBV27|.|TRBJ1-6
CASSLREGNSPLHF
TGTGCCAGCAGTTTACGCGAGGGAAACTCACCCCTCCACTTT
>15|TRBD1|TRBV7-2|once|TRBJ1-6
CASSPGTGTNSPLHF
TGTGCCAGCAGCCCAGGGACAGGTACTAATTCACCCCTCCACTTT
>12|.|TRBV27|.|TRBJ1-1
CASSLGGSQAFF
TGTGCCAGCAGTTTGGGGGGTTCGCAAGCTTTCTTT
>15|.|TRBV27|.|TRBJ1-1
CASSLTGILGTEAFF
TGTGCCAGCAGTTTAACAGGGATTTTAGGGACTGAAGCTTTCTTT
>18|.|TRBV3-1/TRBV3-2|once|TRBJ2-1
CASSQGSSSGFYNNEQFF
TGTGCCAGCAGCCAAGGATCTTCCAGCGGCTTCTATAACAATGAGCAGTTCTTC
>14|TRBD1|TRBV19|.|TRBJ1-1
CASRKTGVMPEAFF
TGTGCCAGTCGAAAGACAGGGGTCATGCCTGAAGCTTTCTTT
>16|TRBD2|TRBV5-1|.|TRBJ2-3
CASSLAIPSGGNTQYF
TGCGCCAGCAGCTTGGCCATTCCTAGCGGGGGAAATACGCAGTATTTT
>15|.|TRBV28|.|TRBJ2-1
CATWRGQSSYNEQFF
TGTGCCACCTGGAGGGGCCAGAGCTCCTACAATGAGCAGTTCTTC
>20|TRBD1|TRBV9|.|TRBJ1-6
CASSDGDRGRLSSYNSPLHF
TGTGCCAGCAGCGATGGGGACAGGGGGCGGTTGAGCTCCTATAATTCACCCCTCCACTTT
>14|TRBD2|TRBV3-1/TRBV3-2|few|TRBJ2-1
CASSQRLAENEQFF
TGTGCCAGCAGCCAAAGACTAGCAGAAAATGAGCAGTTCTTC
>14|.|TRBV7-8|.|TRBJ1-2
CASSSRQVLYGYTF
TGTGCCAGCAGCTCCAGACAGGTCCTTTATGGCTACACCTTC
>14|.|TRBV9|.|TRBJ1-2
CASSVDWGLSGYTF
TGTGCCAGCAGCGTAGATTGGGGCTTAAGTGGCTACACCTTC
>15|.|TRBV7-6|.|TRBJ2-5
CASSLSASRAETQYF
TGTGCCAGCAGCTTATCGGCTAGCCGCGCAGAGACCCAGTACTTC
>15|.|TRBV6-2/TRBV6-3|.|TRBJ2-7
CASSYSGGWGYEQYF
TGTGCCAGCAGTTACTCAGGGGGTTGGGGCTACGAGCAGTACTTC
>16|.|TRBV5-1|.|TRBJ1-3
CASSPGGALSGNTIYF
TGCGCCAGCAGCCCCGGGGGGGCACTCTCTGGAAACACCATATATTTT
>11|.|TRBV4-3|.|TRBJ1-4
CASSQDRELFF
TGCGCCAGCAGCCAAGACCGGGAACTGTTTTTT
>14|.|TRBV18|.|TRBJ1-1
CASSPETESLEAFF
TGTGCCAGCTCACCAGAGACAGAGTCCCTAGAAGCTTTCTTT
>15|.|TRBV4-2|few|TRBJ1-3
CASSQGAGQRNTIYF
TGTGCCAGCAGCCAAGGTGCAGGGCAGCGAAACACCATATATTTT
>15|TRBD1|TRBV24-1|.|TRBJ1-1
CATRDQRQGNTEAFF
TGTGCCACCAGGGATCAGAGACAGGGGAACACTGAAGCTTTCTTT
>17|.|TRBV4-3|many|TRBJ2-7
CASSQGVMGVYSYEQYF
TGCGCCAGCAGCCAAGGAGTCATGGGAGTTTACTCCTACGAGCAGTACTTC
>12|.|TRBV18|.|TRBJ1-2
CASSQGVDGYTF
TGTGCCAGCTCACAGGGGGTCGATGGCTACACCTTC
>11|.|TRBV6-4|.|TRBJ1-1
CATNGLTEAFF
TGTGCCACCAACGGACTCACTGAAGCTTTCTTT
>13|.|TRBV4-2|.|TRBJ1-2
CASSQEAVYGYTF
TGTGCCAGCAGCCAAGAGGCCGTCTATGGCTACACCTTC
>14|TRBD2|TRBV5-1|.|TRBJ2-7
CASSVGTSSYEQYF
TGCGCCAGCAGCGTAGGGACTAGCTCCTACGAGCAGTACTTC
>16|TRBD2|TRBV7-6|.|TRBJ2-2
CASSFGLAGMSGELFF
TGTGCCAGCAGCTTCGGACTAGCGGGAATGTCCGGGGAGCTGTTTTTT
>14|.|TRBV9|.|TRBJ1-5
CASSQGPGGQPQHF
TGTGCCAGCAGCCAGGGTCCTGGCGGTCAGCCCCAGCATTTT
>14|TRBD1|TRBV24-1|.|TRBJ2-1
CATSETGVYNEQFF
TGTGCCACCAGTGAAACAGGGGTCTACAATGAGCAGTTCTTC
>15|TRBD1|TRBV4-3|once|TRBJ2-7
CASSPTGQGTYEQYF
TGCGCCAGCAGCCCCACTGGACAGGGGACCTACGAGCAGTACTTC
>15|.|TRBV6-5|.|TRBJ1-4
CASRPQQGTNEKLFF
TGTGCCAGCAGACCTCAACAGGGCACTAATGAAAAACTGTTTTTT
>14|TRBD1|TRBV6-5|.|TRBJ2-7
CASSYRQGDGEQYF
TGTGCCAGCAGCTACCGACAGGGGGACGGAGAGCAGTACTTC
>13|.|TRBV5-8|few|TRBJ1-5
CASSQVKGVSQHF
TGTGCCAGCAGCCAGGTGAAAGGCGTCTCCCAGCATTTT
>13|.|TRBV7-2|.|TRBJ2-7
CASSRTRAYEQYF
TGTGCCAGCAGCAGGACACGGGCGTACGAGCAGTACTTC
>16|TRBD1|TRBV28|.|TRBJ1-2
CASTGGTDRSLFGYTF
TGTGCCAGCACCGGAGGGACAGACCGAAGTCTATTCGGCTACACCTTC
>15|TRBD1|TRBV3-1/TRBV3-2|.|TRBJ1-5
CASSPDRGTNQPQHF
TGTGCCAGCAGCCCGGACAGGGGGACCAATCAGCCCCAGCATTTT